These 21 T cell receptor beta chains were sequenced from one sample in a study of T cell changes during pregnancy in multiple sclerosis. TCRdb keeps only in-frame clones here, not all; method: immunoSEQ multiplex PCR. The sample carries around 72,000 clones, 80% to 95% recorded once. Sequences were derived from CD4+ T cells from peripheral blood mononuclear cells, sampled before pregnancy. These receptors all stem from a female donor with multiple sclerosis, enrolled in a pregnancy study.

Here the CDR3 reads CAWRRGLDNSPLHF. CDR3 in DNA: TGTGCCTGGAGAAGGGGTCTGGATAATTCACCCCTCCACTTT. The rearrangement joins TRBV30 to TRBJ1-6, with D maybe TRBD1 (5 bases). This CDR3 has 14 amino acids. Germline V gives CDR1 GTSNPN, CDR2 SVGIG (reference sequence). Trimming stripped 3 bases from V and 5 bases from J, with 11 bases between.

This CDR3 is CASRALAGVKNEQFF. CDR3 bases: TGTGCCAGCAGAGCACTAGCGGGAGTAAAAAATGAGCAGTTCTTC. The chain links TRBV2 to TRBJ2-1; 11 nucleotides agree with TRBD2. Per the germline V gene, CDR1 is SNHLY and CDR2 is FYNNEI. The CDR3 sequence is 15 residues long. V was pared by 6 bases and J by 7 bases, with 8 bases of the junction left unmatched. The full variable domain, completed using reference TRBV2 and TRBJ2-1, is EPEVTQTPSHQVTQMGQEVILRCVPISNHLYFYWYRQILGQKVEFLVSFYNNEISEKSEIFDDQFSVERPDGSNFTLKIRSTKLEDSAMYFCASRALAGVKNEQFFGPGTRLTVL.

The chain carries TRBV19 and TRBJ2-1; 9 bases are shared with TRBD2. The V and J ends lost 3 bases and 3 bases, in that order; junction bases with no gene match: 9. The germline CDR1 and CDR2 sequences are LNHDA and SQIVND (reference sequence). This CDR3 comprises 17 residues. In nucleotides, the CDR3 is TGTGCCAGTAGTATCGGGACTAGCCAGGTAGTCTACAATGAGCAGTTCTTC. This codes for CASSIGTSQVVYNEQFF. The full variable domain, with the rest looked up from reference TRBV19 and TRBJ2-1, is DGGITQSPKYLFRKEGQNVTLSCEQNLNHDAMYWYRQDPGQGLRLIYYSQIVNDFQKGDIAEGYSVSREKKESFPLTVTSAQKNPTAFYLCASSIGTSQVVYNEQFFGPGTRLTVL.

The V and J genes are TRBV5-1 and TRBJ1-4, with TRBD1 identical over 7 bases. The V and J ends lost 3 bases and 10 bases, in that order; junction bases with no gene match: 18. Germline CDR1 reads SGHRS; CDR2 reads YFSETQ. The CDR3 length is 17 residues. As DNA, the CDR3 is TGCGCCAGCAGCTCTAGGGGGAGAGACAGGGAACGGCCAAAACTGTTTTTT. As protein: CASSSRGRDRERPKLFF. Using reference TRBV5-1 and TRBJ1-4 for the parts outside the CDR3, the full variable domain is KAGVTQTPRYLIKTRGQQVTLSCSPISGHRSVSWYQQTPGQGLQFLFEYFSETQRNKGNFPGRFSGRQFSNSRSEMNVSTLELGDSALYLCASSSRGRDRERPKLFFGSGTQLSVL.

This clone was observed once. The rearrangement joins TRBV27 to TRBJ2-7, with D possibly matching TRBD1 (5 bases). V was cut by 3 bases and J by 0 bases, with 9 bases left in between. The CDR3 is 14 residues long. Germline assignment: CDR1 MNHEY and CDR2 SMNVEV (reference sequence). In nucleotides, the CDR3 is TGTGCCAGCAGTTTTCGCAGGGACTCCTACGAGCAGTACTTC. It specifies CASSFRRDSYEQYF.

The gene calls are TRBV11-3 and TRBJ2-7, with D possibly TRBD1 on 5 matching bases. This CDR3 has 14 amino acids. V lost 4 bases to trimming and J lost 6 bases, with 16 bases between them. Looked up from germline, CDR1 is SGHNT and CDR2 is YENEEA. The CDR3 sequence: CASSSRALGPEQYF. In DNA form, the CDR3 reads TGTGCCAGCAGCTCCCGGGCTCTGGGGCCCGAGCAGTACTTC. Together with reference TRBV11-3 and TRBJ2-7, the CDR3 gives the full variable domain: EAGVVQSPRYKIIEKKQPVAFWCNPISGHNTLYWYLQNLGQGPELLIRYENEEAVDDSQLPKDRFSAERLKGVDSTLKIQPAELGDSAVYLCASSSRALGPEQYFGPGTRLTVT.

The rearrangement links TRBV7-8 to TRBJ1-5; TRBD1 aligns across 7 bases. The germline V gene has CDR1 SGHVS and CDR2 FQNEAQ. J was trimmed by 2 bases and V by 5 bases; bases with no gene match: 9. CDR3 size: 16 residues. CDR3: CASSKLNGQGNQPQHF. The CDR3, as DNA: TGTGCCAGCAGCAAATTGAACGGACAGGGCAATCAGCCCCAGCATTTT.

This chain links TRBV6-5 with TRBJ2-1, with TRBD2 matching 8 bases. The V gene's germline CDR1 is MNHEY and CDR2 SVGAGI. Unmatched junction bases numbered 6, after V lost 8 bases and J lost 3 bases. CDR3 length equals 14 residues. This CDR3 is CASGGTRGYNEQFF. For the CDR3, the DNA is TGTGCCAGCGGCGGGACTAGAGGCTACAATGAGCAGTTCTTC.

This chain joins TRBV9 and TRBJ2-7, with D possibly TRBD1 on 5 matching bases. The CDR3 is 14 amino acids. Trimming took off 0 bases at V and 5 bases at J, with 12 bases between the two ends. CDR1 is SGDLS, CDR2 YYNGEE, per germline. The CDR3, as DNA: TGTGCCAGCAGCGTAGGGGGCAGGGCGAACGAGCAGTACTTC. This sequence encodes CASSVGGRANEQYF.

The V gene is TRBV18, the J gene TRBJ1-1; the match to TRBD1 covers 7 bases. Germline CDR1 KGHSH, CDR2 LQKENI. The CDR3 loop spans 15 amino acids. Trimming cost V 5 bases and J 1 base; bases outside gene matches: 7. This chain's CDR3 is CASSSLDRRNTEAFF. The DNA for the CDR3 is TGTGCCAGCTCATCACTGGACAGGAGGAACACTGAAGCTTTCTTT.

The chain uses TRBV5-1 and TRBJ2-7, with 9 positions matching TRBD1. Germline V lookup: CDR1 SGHRS, CDR2 YFSETQ. The CDR3 has 15 amino acids. The trim removed 4 bases at V and 4 bases at J, leaving 9 bases unmatched. CDR3 residues: CASSPGQGVAYEQYF. The DNA for the CDR3 is TGCGCCAGCAGCCCGGGACAGGGTGTAGCGTACGAGCAGTACTTC.

The gene calls are TRBV7-9 and TRBJ2-1, with D tentatively TRBD2 (6 bases). CDR1 is SEHNR and CDR2 is FQNEAQ in the germline V gene (reference sequence). CDR3 length: 16 residues. V was shortened by 0 bases and J by 4 bases, with 13 bases between the two germline ends. The CDR3 DNA reads TGTGCCAGCAGCTTAGCGGGAGGAAATATGTACAATGAGCAGTTCTTC. Translation: CASSLAGGNMYNEQFF.

V and J are TRBV28 and TRBJ2-7; the D gene is possibly TRBD1 (6 bases). Germline-derived CDR1 and CDR2 are MDHEN and SYDVKM. The CDR3 is made up of 13 amino acids. Between the trimmed V and J ends, which lost 5 bases and 0 bases, there was a span of 8 bases. CDR3 protein: CASSRDNSYEQYF. The CDR3 DNA sequence: TGTGCCAGCAGTCGGGACAACTCCTACGAGCAGTACTTC.

The chain combines TRBV9 with TRBJ1-2, with D tentatively TRBD1 (5 bases). Germline CDR1 SGDLS, CDR2 YYNGEE. This CDR3 spans 15 amino acids. V lost 4 bases to trimming and J lost 6 bases, with 19 bases between them. CDR3 nucleotide sequence: TGTGCCAGCAGCCGCGGTTGGGAGGGGCATAATGGCTACACCTTC. This sequence encodes CASSRGWEGHNGYTF.

This chain uses TRBV29-1 with TRBJ2-5; 10 nucleotides agree with TRBD2. Trimming took 5 bases from V and 2 from J; bases not matched to a gene: 2. CDR3 length equals 13 residues. The germline CDR1 and CDR2 sequences are SQVTM and ANQGSEA. As DNA, the CDR3 is TGCAGCGTTTCGACTAGCGGGCAAGAGACCCAGTACTTC. It specifies CSVSTSGQETQYF.

The gene calls are TRBV4-1 and TRBJ2-7, with no clear D. The V end lost 1 base, the J end lost 2 bases, and 9 bases lay between the germline ends. Germline CDR1 and CDR2: MGHRA and YSYEKL. The CDR3 totals 14 residues. The CDR3 here is CASSQGTPTYEQYF. The CDR3 DNA reads TGCGCCAGCAGCCAAGGTACACCAACCTACGAGCAGTACTTC.

CDR3 DNA sequence: TGTGCCAGCAGCTTAGCGCGACAGGGGAGCACAGATACGCAGTATTTT. Translated: CASSLARQGSTDTQYF. V is TRBV7-2 and J is TRBJ2-3; 8 nucleotides agree with TRBD1. The CDR3 sequence is 16 residues long. The V and J ends lost 0 bases and 0 bases, in that order; junction bases with no gene match: 2. CDR1 and CDR2 (germline): SGHTA, FQGNSA.

V is TRBV5-6 and J is TRBJ2-1; D not resolved. V lost 1 base to trimming and J lost 6 bases, with 8 bases between them. This CDR3 is 13 amino acids long. CDR1 SGHDT and CDR2 YYEEEE come from the germline V gene. The CDR3 sequence is CASSLWYSNEQFF. As DNA, the CDR3 is TGTGCCAGCAGCTTGTGGTACAGCAATGAGCAGTTCTTC.

The chain combines TRBV7-8 with TRBJ1-2; no firm D call. This CDR3 is built from 13 residues. Germline loops: CDR1 SGHVS, CDR2 FQNEAQ. V was clipped by 2 bases and J by 8 bases, with 12 bases between them. The CDR3 loop reads CASSLNLPGGYTF. CDR3 coding DNA: TGTGCCAGCAGCTTAAACTTGCCGGGGGGCTACACCTTC.

This clone has only one observation. The chain links TRBV19 to TRBJ1-2, with a weak D call TRBD1 (5 bases). CDR3 length equals 16 residues. Germline V gene data show CDR1 as LNHDA and CDR2 as SQIVND (reference sequence). V gave up 5 bases and J gave up 8 bases, with 24 bases separating them. The CDR3 sequence: CASSSGPRGGYLGYTF. As DNA, the CDR3 is TGTGCCAGTAGTTCTGGGCCAAGGGGAGGATATCTCGGCTACACCTTC.

This chain joins TRBV28 and TRBJ2-1; 11 nucleotides match TRBD1. V lost 0 bases and J lost 7; bases outside the gene matches: 2. Germline-derived CDR1 and CDR2 are MDHEN and SYDVKM. CDR3 length equals 15 residues. The CDR3 DNA follows: TGTGCCAGCAGTTTATGGGGGACAGGGGGTAATGAGCAGTTCTTC. It translates to CASSLWGTGGNEQFF.